Each of the 28 T cell receptor beta chains below was sequenced from the same sample in a study of identifying expanded T cells in peripheral blood. Here immunoSEQ multiplex PCR was the method, and the copy in TCRdb shows in-frame clones only, minus some. The table shows 51,000 or so clones, with roughly 82% occurring only once. The sequencing input was blood. The receptors were sampled from a person between 18 and 75 years old in good health.

V and J are TRBV27 and TRBJ1-2; tentatively, D is TRBD1 (5 bases). The CDR3 has 12 amino acids. Trimming removed 6 bases from V and 2 bases from J, with 7 bases in between. Germline V gives CDR1 MNHEY, CDR2 SMNVEV (reference sequence). The CDR3 spells CASRGGNYGYTF. The CDR3 region has the DNA TGTGCCAGCAGGGGGGGGAACTATGGCTACACCTTC.

The V gene is TRBV19, the J gene TRBJ2-6; TRBD1 agrees at 9 bases. This CDR3 spans 16 amino acids. The V and J ends lost 4 bases and 0 bases, in that order; junction bases with no gene match: 1. Germline CDR1 and CDR2: LNHDA and SQIVND (reference sequence). CDR3 in DNA: TGTGCCAGTAGTACGGGACAGGGCTCTGGGGCCAACGTCCTGACTTTC. Encoded protein: CASSTGQGSGANVLTF. The complete variable domain, with remaining parts taken from reference TRBV19 and TRBJ2-6, reads DGGITQSPKYLFRKEGQNVTLSCEQNLNHDAMYWYRQDPGQGLRLIYYSQIVNDFQKGDIAEGYSVSREKKESFPLTVTSAQKNPTAFYLCASSTGQGSGANVLTFGAGSRLTVL.

The chain links TRBV19 to TRBJ1-1; D is uncertain. The CDR3 has 11 amino acids. The V gene's germline CDR1 is LNHDA and CDR2 SQIVND (reference sequence). V lost 6 bases and J lost 5, with 7 bases in between. The CDR3 is CASRGRTEAFF. For the CDR3, the DNA is TGTGCCAGTAGGGGAAGAACTGAAGCTTTCTTT.

The V and J genes are TRBV5-6 and TRBJ2-3, with 7 bases aligning to TRBD2. Losses at the gene ends were 6 bases for V and 1 base for J; bases not matched to a gene: 5. The CDR3 runs to 14 residues. The germline V gene encodes CDR1 SGHDT and CDR2 YYEEEE. This CDR3 reads CASTRETGTDTQYF. CDR3 coding DNA: TGTGCCAGCACGCGGGAGACGGGCACAGATACGCAGTATTTT.

V gene TRBV7-9 combines with J gene TRBJ2-5; 11 bases align to TRBD1. Germline CDR1 and CDR2: SEHNR and FQNEAQ (reference sequence). V shed 0 bases, J shed 5 bases, and the junction held 11 bases outside the gene matches. The length of the CDR3 is 18 residues. This chain's CDR3 is CASSLALVRDRGTETQYF. The CDR3 DNA reads as TGTGCCAGCAGCTTAGCGTTGGTACGGGACAGGGGGACGGAGACCCAGTACTTC.

The chain has TRBV4-3 and TRBJ1-2, with D uncertain. Trimming removed 0 bases at V and 0 bases at J, with 8 bases between. CDR3 length: 15 residues. The germline gives CDR1 LGHNA, CDR2 YSLEER. CDR3 in amino acids: CASSQEWRANYGYTF. CDR3 bases: TGCGCCAGCAGCCAAGAGTGGAGGGCTAACTATGGCTACACCTTC.

The chain employs TRBV6-6 and TRBJ2-3; D possibly corresponds to TRBD2 (5 bases). The CDR3 is 12 amino acids. Germline assignment: CDR1 MNHNY and CDR2 SVGAGI (reference sequence). Trimming stripped 11 bases from V and 2 bases from J, with 11 bases between. CDR3 in amino acids: CAVGSYTDTQYF. DNA of the CDR3: TGTGCCGTTGGGAGCTACACAGATACGCAGTATTTT.

The chain combines TRBV2 with TRBJ2-2; 7 nucleotides line up with TRBD1. V gave up 6 bases and J gave up 4 bases; unmatched junction bases: 8. The CDR3 consists of 15 residues. Per the germline V gene, CDR1 is SNHLY and CDR2 is FYNNEI. The CDR3 sequence: CASRATGSSTGELFF. Written as DNA, the CDR3 is TGTGCCAGCAGAGCGACAGGGTCGAGCACCGGGGAGCTGTTTTTT.

This chain uses TRBV30 with TRBJ1-2; D unclear. The CDR3 runs 11 residues. Germline loops: CDR1 GTSNPN, CDR2 SVGIG (reference sequence). Trimming shortened V by 2 bases and J by 5 bases, and 6 bases separated the two germline ends. CDR3 sequence (DNA): TGTGCCTGGAGTCTCCAGTATGGCTACACCTTC. This sequence encodes CAWSLQYGYTF.

The rearrangement joins TRBV4-1 to TRBJ2-5, with TRBD2 as a possible D gene (5 bases). Trimming took 1 base from V and 0 from J, leaving 9 bases between them. CDR3 size: 15 residues. Looked up from germline, CDR1 is MGHRA and CDR2 is YSYEKL. The CDR3, as DNA: TGCGCCAGCAGCCAAGTCGAGGGTTACCAAGAGACCCAGTACTTC. Translation: CASSQVEGYQETQYF.

This clone has a single count. The chain joins TRBV6-1 to TRBJ2-2, with D possibly called TRBD1 or TRBD2 (6 bases each). The CDR3 has 15 residues. Germline V gives CDR1 MNHNS, CDR2 SASEGT. V was pared by 3 bases and J by 1 base, with 9 bases between. CDR3 bases: TGTGCCAGCAGTGAGGAGGGGGGGAACACCGGGGAGCTGTTTTTT. This encodes CASSEEGGNTGELFF.

The chain combines TRBV7-9 with TRBJ2-7, with TRBD2 identical over 7 bases. Per germline, CDR1 SEHNR and CDR2 FQNEAQ (reference sequence). V lost 5 bases, J lost 1 base, and 14 bases stayed unmatched. The CDR3 covers 17 residues. The DNA of the CDR3 is TGTGCCAGCAGCCGAGGAGTTGGCGGGAGCGGTTCCTACGAGCAGTACTTC. Protein sequence: CASSRGVGGSGSYEQYF.

The V and J genes are TRBV6-1 and TRBJ2-1, with 9 bases lining up with TRBD2. Looked up from germline, CDR1 is MNHNS and CDR2 is SASEGT. The V segment lost 6 bases and the J segment 7 bases; nucleotides outside the gene matches: 10. CDR3 length: 15 residues. CDR3: CASRANSGGLNEQFF. In nucleotides, the CDR3 is TGTGCCAGCAGGGCAAACAGCGGGGGGCTGAATGAGCAGTTCTTC.

This clone has only one observation. The chain joins TRBV5-1 to TRBJ1-1, with unresolved D. This CDR3 has 15 residues. Germline V CDR1 and CDR2: SGHRS, YFSETQ. Trimming cost V 2 bases and J 0 bases, with 11 bases left between them. CDR3 bases: TGCGCCAGCAGCTTTGGGGAAAGCATGAACACTGAAGCTTTCTTT. It specifies CASSFGESMNTEAFF.

The chain employs TRBV7-6 and TRBJ2-5; 8 nucleotides agree with TRBD1. Germline V gene data show CDR1 as SGHVS and CDR2 as FNYEAQ. The CDR3 totals 13 residues. V lost 4 bases to trimming and J lost 6 bases; unmatched junction nucleotides: 4. CDR3 loop: CASSSDRGKTQYF. The CDR3 bases are TGTGCCAGCAGCTCTGACAGGGGCAAGACCCAGTACTTC.

The sample holds one count of this clone. The V call is TRBV7-2, the J call TRBJ1-2, with TRBD1 as a possible D gene (5 bases). Germline loops: CDR1 SGHTA, CDR2 FQGNSA. The CDR3 spans 14 residues. The V and J ends lost 5 bases and 5 bases respectively, with 15 bases between them. CDR3 amino acids: CASSSSRGSYGYTF. CDR3 DNA sequence: TGTGCCAGCAGCAGTTCCCGGGGGTCGTATGGCTACACCTTC.

The chain joins TRBV6-1 to TRBJ2-7; tentatively, D is TRBD1 or TRBD2 (5 bases each). The ends were cut back, 9 bases at V and 4 bases at J, with 16 bases in the middle. Per the germline V gene, CDR1 is MNHNS and CDR2 is SASEGT. The length of the CDR3 is 13 residues. The CDR3 region is CASFGAGPYEQYF. In DNA, the CDR3 is TGTGCCAGTTTCGGGGCAGGGCCTTACGAGCAGTACTTC.

CDR3 in DNA: TGTGCCAGCAGTAGCGGGGGGCGGACAGATACGCAGTATTTT. Its translation: CASSSGGRTDTQYF. The chain has TRBV6-5 and TRBJ2-3; TRBD2 aligns across 9 bases. Germline CDR1 reads MNHEY; CDR2 reads SVGAGI. The length of the CDR3 is 14 residues. Trimming removed 5 bases from V and 3 bases from J; junction bases left unmatched: 3.

The chain employs TRBV6-5 and TRBJ1-2, with 7 bases aligning to TRBD1. Germline V gene sequence: CDR1 MNHEY, CDR2 SVGAGI. With 6 bases clipped from V and 7 bases from J, the junction kept 8 bases outside the gene matches. The length of the CDR3 is 13 residues. As DNA, the CDR3 is TGTGCCAGCAGACAACAGGGGAACCTTGGCTACACCTTC. Protein product: CASRQQGNLGYTF.

The genes are TRBV28 and TRBJ2-5, with TRBD1 identical over 7 bases. The CDR3 spans 13 residues. V trimming: 6 bases; J trimming: 4 bases; junction bases outside the gene matches: 5. In germline, CDR1 is MDHEN, CDR2 SYDVKM. Written as DNA, the CDR3 is TGTGCCAGCAGCAACGCAGGGGGAGAGACCCAGTACTTC. Its protein product is CASSNAGGETQYF.

V is TRBV5-6 and J is TRBJ1-4, with TRBD1 identical over 9 bases. Germline V gene lookup returns CDR1 SGHDT and CDR2 YYEEEE. This CDR3 is built from 15 residues. Losses at the gene ends were 3 bases for V and 7 bases for J; bases not matched to a gene: 7. DNA of the CDR3: TGTGCCAGCAGCTATGGGACAGGGACAGGTGAAAAACTGTTTTTT. This sequence encodes CASSYGTGTGEKLFF.

V and J are TRBV5-4 and TRBJ2-3; 12 bases are shared with TRBD1. CDR3 length: 16 amino acids. Germline V gene sequence: CDR1 SGHNT, CDR2 YYREEE (reference sequence). V was clipped by 2 bases and J by 6 bases; unmatched bases: 7. The CDR3 region is CASSFPGQGARDTQYF. The CDR3 DNA reads TGTGCCAGCAGCTTCCCGGGACAGGGGGCGCGTGATACGCAGTATTTT.

This clone was recorded a few times. CDR3: CASSLSLILGPSDKGYTF. CDR3 in DNA: TGTGCCAGTAGTCTCAGCCTAATTCTCGGGCCTAGCGATAAAGGCTACACCTTC. J is TRBJ1-2 and V is TRBV19; D remains unclear. This CDR3 comprises 18 residues. The V end was cut by 5 bases, the J end by 8 bases, with 30 bases between. Per germline, CDR1 LNHDA and CDR2 SQIVND (reference sequence).

This clone appeared once. The chain joins TRBV5-1 to TRBJ2-1, with D possibly TRBD2 on 5 matching bases. With 5 bases removed from V and 10 bases from J, the gap between germline ends came to 10 bases. The CDR3 has 11 residues. The germline V gene has CDR1 SGHRS and CDR2 YFSETQ. For the CDR3, the DNA is TGCGCCAGCAGTGCTAGCTTGGAGCAGTTCTTC. Its protein product is CASSASLEQFF.

This clone is medium-sized. The chain couples TRBV6-1 to TRBJ1-1, with TRBD1 matching over 7 bases. The ends lost 5 bases at V and 12 bases at J; junction bases unmatched: 9. This CDR3 has 12 residues. CDR1 is MNHNS and CDR2 is SASEGT in the germline V gene. As DNA, the CDR3 is TGTGCCAGCAGTAGGGCAGGGGGACTCTCTTTCTTT. Translated: CASSRAGGLSFF.

Worth noting for this clone: Other DNA variants within this sample encode the same CDR3. This chain links TRBV19 with TRBJ1-2, with 8 bases lining up with TRBD1. Germline trimming cut 5 bases from V and 8 bases from J; bases unmatched to any gene: 4. From germline, CDR1 is LNHDA and CDR2 SQIVND (reference sequence). The CDR3 is made up of 12 amino acids. The CDR3 DNA reads as TGTGCCAGTAGTGGACAGGGCGGGGGCTACACCTTC. Translating gives CASSGQGGGYTF.

V usage is TRBV29-1 and J usage is TRBJ1-2, with 7 bases aligning to TRBD1. Germline loops: CDR1 SQVTM, CDR2 ANQGSEA. The CDR3 consists of 13 residues. Germline trimming cut 4 bases from V and 2 bases from J; bases unmatched to any gene: 4. CDR3 DNA: TGCAGCGTTGGGCGGGGACAGAACTATGGCTACACCTTC. The encoded protein is CSVGRGQNYGYTF.

V gene TRBV27 combines with J gene TRBJ1-1, with D uncertain. Trimming removed 4 bases at V and 6 bases at J, with 12 bases between. Germline V CDR1 and CDR2: MNHEY, SMNVEV (reference sequence). The CDR3 spans 13 residues. The CDR3 sequence: CASSSRVVSEAFF. The CDR3 DNA is TGTGCCAGCAGTTCTAGGGTGGTTTCTGAAGCTTTCTTT.